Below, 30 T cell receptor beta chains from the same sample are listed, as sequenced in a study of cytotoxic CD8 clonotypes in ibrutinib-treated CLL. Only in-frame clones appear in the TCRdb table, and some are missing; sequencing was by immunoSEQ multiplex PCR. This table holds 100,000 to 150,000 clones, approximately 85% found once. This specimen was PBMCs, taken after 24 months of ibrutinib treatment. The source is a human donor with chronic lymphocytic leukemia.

CDR3 nucleotide sequence: TGTGCCAGCAGCAAAGAGGGGACAGGCCCGGGGACGAGCAATCAGCCCCAGCATTTT. It encodes CASSKEGTGPGTSNQPQHF. The J gene is TRBJ1-5, the V gene TRBV21-1; the D call in the table, TRBD1, was not verified against the DNA. TRBV21-1 is noted as a pseudogene. CDR3 length: 19 residues.

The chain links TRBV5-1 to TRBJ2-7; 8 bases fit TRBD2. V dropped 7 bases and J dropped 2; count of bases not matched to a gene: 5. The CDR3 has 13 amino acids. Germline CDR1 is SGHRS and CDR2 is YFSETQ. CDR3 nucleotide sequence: TGCGCCAGCCGCCCGGGGGGGACCTACGAGCAGTACTTC. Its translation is CASRPGGTYEQYF.

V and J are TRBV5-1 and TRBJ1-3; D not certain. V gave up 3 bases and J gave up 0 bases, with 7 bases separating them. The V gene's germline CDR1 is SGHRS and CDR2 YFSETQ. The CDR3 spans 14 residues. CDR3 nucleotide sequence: TGCGCCAGCAGCTGGGAGCTCTCTGGAAACACCATATATTTT. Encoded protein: CASSWELSGNTIYF. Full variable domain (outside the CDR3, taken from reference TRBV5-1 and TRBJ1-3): KAGVTQTPRYLIKTRGQQVTLSCSPISGHRSVSWYQQTPGQGLQFLFEYFSETQRNKGNFPGRFSGRQFSNSRSEMNVSTLELGDSALYLCASSWELSGNTIYFGEGSWLTVV.

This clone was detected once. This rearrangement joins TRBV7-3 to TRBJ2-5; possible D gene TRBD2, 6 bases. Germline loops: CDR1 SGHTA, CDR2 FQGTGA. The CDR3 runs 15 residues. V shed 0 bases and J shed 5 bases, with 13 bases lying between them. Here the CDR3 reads CASSLTLARGETQYF. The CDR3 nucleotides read TGTGCCAGCAGCTTAACACTAGCTCGAGGGGAGACCCAGTACTTC. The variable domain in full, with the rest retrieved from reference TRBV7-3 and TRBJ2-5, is GAGVSQTPSNKVTEKGKYVELRCDPISGHTALYWYRQSLGQGPEFLIYFQGTGAADDSGLPNDRFFAVRPEGSVSTLKIQRTERGDSAVYLCASSLTLARGETQYFGPGTRLLVL.

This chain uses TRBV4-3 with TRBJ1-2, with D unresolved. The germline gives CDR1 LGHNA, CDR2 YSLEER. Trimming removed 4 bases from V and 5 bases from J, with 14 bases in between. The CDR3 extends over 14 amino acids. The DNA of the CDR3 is TGCGCCAGCAGCCCCGAATCCCCGAAATATGGCTACACCTTC. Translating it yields CASSPESPKYGYTF.

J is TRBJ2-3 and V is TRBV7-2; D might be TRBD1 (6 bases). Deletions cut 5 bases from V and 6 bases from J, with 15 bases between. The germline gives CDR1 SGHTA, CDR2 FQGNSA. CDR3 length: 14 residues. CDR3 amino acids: CASSPGQPPDTQYF. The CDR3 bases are TGTGCCAGCAGCCCGGGACAACCCCCGGATACGCAGTATTTT. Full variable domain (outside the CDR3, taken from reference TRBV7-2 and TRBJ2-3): GAGVSQSPSNKVTEKGKDVELRCDPISGHTALYWYRQSLGQGLEFLIYFQGNSAPDKSGLPSDRFSAERTGGSVSTLTIQRTQQEDSAVYLCASSPGQPPDTQYFGPGTRLTVL.

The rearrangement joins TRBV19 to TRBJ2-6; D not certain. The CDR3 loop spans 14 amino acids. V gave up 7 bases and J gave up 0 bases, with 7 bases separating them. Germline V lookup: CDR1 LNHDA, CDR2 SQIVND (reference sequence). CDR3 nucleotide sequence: TGTGCCAGTACGGAGAACTCTGGGGCCAACGTCCTGACTTTC. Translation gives CASTENSGANVLTF.

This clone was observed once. For the CDR3, the DNA is TGCAGCGTTGAGGTAGCGGGGGGCAGGGAGCAGTTCTTC. It translates to CSVEVAGGREQFF. The J gene is TRBJ2-1, the V gene TRBV29-1; 10 bases line up with TRBD2. Germline CDR1 SQVTM, CDR2 ANQGSEA. The CDR3 totals 13 residues. The junction had 6 bases not matched to a gene; V was cut back by 3 bases and J by 10 bases.

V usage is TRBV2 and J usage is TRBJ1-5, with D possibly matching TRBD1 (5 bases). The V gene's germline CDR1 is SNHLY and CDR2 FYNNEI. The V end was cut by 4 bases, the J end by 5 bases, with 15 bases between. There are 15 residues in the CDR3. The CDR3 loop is CASSVQAGTYQPQHF. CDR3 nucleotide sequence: TGTGCCAGCAGTGTCCAAGCGGGGACCTATCAGCCCCAGCATTTT.

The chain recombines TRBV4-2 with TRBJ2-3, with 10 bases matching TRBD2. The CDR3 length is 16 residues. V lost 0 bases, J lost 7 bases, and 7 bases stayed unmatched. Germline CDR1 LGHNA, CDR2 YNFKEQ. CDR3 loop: CASSQDQSGGANTQYF. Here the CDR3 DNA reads TGTGCCAGCAGCCAAGATCAAAGCGGGGGGGCTAATACGCAGTATTTT.

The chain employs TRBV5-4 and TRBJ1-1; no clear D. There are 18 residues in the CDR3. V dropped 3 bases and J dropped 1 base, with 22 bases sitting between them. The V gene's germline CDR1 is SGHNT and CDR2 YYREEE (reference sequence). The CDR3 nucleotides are TGTGCCAGCAGCTCACTCCCTCGCGTCGGGCGTAAGAACACTGAAGCTTTCTTT. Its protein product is CASSSLPRVGRKNTEAFF. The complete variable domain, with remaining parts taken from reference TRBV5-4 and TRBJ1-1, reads ETGVTQSPTHLIKTRGQQVTLRCSSQSGHNTVSWYQQALGQGPQFIFQYYREEENGRGNFPPRFSGLQFPNYSSELNVNALELDDSALYLCASSSLPRVGRKNTEAFFGQGTRLTVV.

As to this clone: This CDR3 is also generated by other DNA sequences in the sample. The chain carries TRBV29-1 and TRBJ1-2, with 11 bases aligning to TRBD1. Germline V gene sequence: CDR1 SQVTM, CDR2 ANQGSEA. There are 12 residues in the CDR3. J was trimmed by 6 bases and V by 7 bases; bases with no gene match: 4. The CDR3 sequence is CSAGTGGDGYTF. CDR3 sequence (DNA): TGCAGCGCTGGGACAGGGGGAGATGGCTACACCTTC.

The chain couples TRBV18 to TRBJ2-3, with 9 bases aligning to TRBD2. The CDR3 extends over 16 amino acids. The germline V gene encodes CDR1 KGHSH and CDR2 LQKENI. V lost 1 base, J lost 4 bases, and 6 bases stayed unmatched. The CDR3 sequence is CASSPRVAGDADTQYF. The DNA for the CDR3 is TGTGCCAGCTCACCACGAGTAGCGGGAGACGCAGATACGCAGTATTTT. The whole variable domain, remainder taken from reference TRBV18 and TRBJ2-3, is NAGVMQNPRHLVRRRGQEARLRCSPMKGHSHVYWYRQLPEEGLKFMVYLQKENIIDESGMPKERFSAEFPKEGPSILRIQQVVRGDSAAYFCASSPRVAGDADTQYFGPGTRLTVL.

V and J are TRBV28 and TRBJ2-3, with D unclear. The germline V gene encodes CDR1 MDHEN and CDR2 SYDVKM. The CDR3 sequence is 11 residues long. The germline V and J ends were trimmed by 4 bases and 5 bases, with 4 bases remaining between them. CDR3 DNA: TGTGCCAGCAGTTCCCTAGATACGCAGTATTTT. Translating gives CASSSLDTQYF.

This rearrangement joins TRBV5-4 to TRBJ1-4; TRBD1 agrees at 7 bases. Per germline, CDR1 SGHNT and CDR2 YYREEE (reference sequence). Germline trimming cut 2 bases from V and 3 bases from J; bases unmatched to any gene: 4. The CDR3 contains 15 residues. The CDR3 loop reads CASSFGGTANEKLFF. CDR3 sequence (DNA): TGTGCCAGCAGCTTTGGCGGGACAGCTAATGAAAAACTGTTTTTT.

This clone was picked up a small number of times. CDR3 in DNA: TGTGCCAGCAGCCCTGACGGAGCCTCTGGAAACACCATATATTTT. As protein: CASSPDGASGNTIYF. The chain is built from TRBV7-2 and TRBJ1-3; D gene unclear. V was pared by 5 bases and J by 0 bases, with 11 bases between. Germline V CDR1 and CDR2: SGHTA, FQGNSA. The CDR3 extends over 15 amino acids.

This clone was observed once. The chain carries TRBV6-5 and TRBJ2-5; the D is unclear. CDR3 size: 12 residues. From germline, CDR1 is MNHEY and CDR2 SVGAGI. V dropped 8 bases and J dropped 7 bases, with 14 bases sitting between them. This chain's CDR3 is CASQKAGGTQYF. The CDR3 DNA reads TGTGCCAGCCAGAAGGCAGGCGGGACCCAGTACTTC.

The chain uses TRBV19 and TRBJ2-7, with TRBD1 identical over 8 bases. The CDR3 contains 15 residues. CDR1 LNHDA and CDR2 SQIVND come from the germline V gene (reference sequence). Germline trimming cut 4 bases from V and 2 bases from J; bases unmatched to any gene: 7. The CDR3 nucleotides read TGTGCCAGTAGTACCCGGACAGGGAAAACCTACGAGCAGTACTTC. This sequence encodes CASSTRTGKTYEQYF.

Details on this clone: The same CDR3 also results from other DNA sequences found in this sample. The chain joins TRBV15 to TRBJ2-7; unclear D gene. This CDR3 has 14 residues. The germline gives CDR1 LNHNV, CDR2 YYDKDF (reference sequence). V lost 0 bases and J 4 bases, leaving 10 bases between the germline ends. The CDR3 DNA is TGTGCCACCAGCAGAGATCGTGGGTCTTACGAGCAGTACTTC. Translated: CATSRDRGSYEQYF.

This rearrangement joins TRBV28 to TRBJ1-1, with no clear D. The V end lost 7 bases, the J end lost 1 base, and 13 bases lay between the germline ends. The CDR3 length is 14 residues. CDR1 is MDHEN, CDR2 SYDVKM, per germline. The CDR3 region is CASTLGEKNTEAFF. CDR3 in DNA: TGTGCCAGCACCTTAGGAGAAAAGAACACTGAAGCTTTCTTT.

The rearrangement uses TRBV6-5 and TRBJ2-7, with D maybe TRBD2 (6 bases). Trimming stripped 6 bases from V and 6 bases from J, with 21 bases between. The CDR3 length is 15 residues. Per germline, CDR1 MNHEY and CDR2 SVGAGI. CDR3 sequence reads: CASRNPGGNSREQYF. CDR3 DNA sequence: TGTGCCAGCAGGAACCCTGGGGGGAACTCCCGCGAGCAGTACTTC.

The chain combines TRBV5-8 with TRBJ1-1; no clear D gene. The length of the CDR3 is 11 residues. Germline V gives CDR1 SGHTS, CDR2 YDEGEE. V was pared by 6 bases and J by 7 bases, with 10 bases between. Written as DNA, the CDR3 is TGTGCCAGCACCCGGACCCTTGAAGCTTTCTTT. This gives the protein CASTRTLEAFF.

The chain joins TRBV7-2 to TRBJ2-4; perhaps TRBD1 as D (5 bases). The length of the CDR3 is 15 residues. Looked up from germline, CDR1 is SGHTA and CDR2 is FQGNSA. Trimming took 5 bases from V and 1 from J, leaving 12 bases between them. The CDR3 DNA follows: TGTGCCAGCAGCCTCCCCTCAGGGGCCAAAAACATTCAGTACTTC. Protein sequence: CASSLPSGAKNIQYF.

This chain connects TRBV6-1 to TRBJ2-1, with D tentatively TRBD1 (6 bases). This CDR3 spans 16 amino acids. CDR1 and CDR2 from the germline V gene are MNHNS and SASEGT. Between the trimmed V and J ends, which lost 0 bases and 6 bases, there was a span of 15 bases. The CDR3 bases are TGTGCCAGCAGTGAAGCGTTCGGGCAGGGGAGCAATGAGCAGTTCTTC. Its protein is CASSEAFGQGSNEQFF.

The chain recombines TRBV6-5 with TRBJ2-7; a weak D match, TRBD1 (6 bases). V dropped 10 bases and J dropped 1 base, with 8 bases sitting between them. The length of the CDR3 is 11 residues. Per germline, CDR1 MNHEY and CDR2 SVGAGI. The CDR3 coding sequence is TGTGCCACCGGACAGTCCTACGAGCAGTACTTC. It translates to CATGQSYEQYF.

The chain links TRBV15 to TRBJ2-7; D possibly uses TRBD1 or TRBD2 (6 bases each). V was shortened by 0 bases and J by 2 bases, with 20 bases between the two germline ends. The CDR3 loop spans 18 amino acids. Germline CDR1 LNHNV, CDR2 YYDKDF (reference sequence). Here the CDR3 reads CATSREYSGGRATYEQYF. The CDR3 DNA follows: TGTGCCACCAGCAGAGAATACTCCGGGGGCCGGGCCACCTACGAGCAGTACTTC.

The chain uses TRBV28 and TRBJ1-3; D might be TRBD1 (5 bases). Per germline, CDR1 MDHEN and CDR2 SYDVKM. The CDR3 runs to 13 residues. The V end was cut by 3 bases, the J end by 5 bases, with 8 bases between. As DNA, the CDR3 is TGTGCCAGCAGTTTCGGGGGAAGAAACACCATATATTTT. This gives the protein CASSFGGRNTIYF.

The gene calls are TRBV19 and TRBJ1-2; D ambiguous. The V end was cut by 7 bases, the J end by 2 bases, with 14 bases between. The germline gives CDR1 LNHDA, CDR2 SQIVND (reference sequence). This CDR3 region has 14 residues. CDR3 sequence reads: CASNQIGVNYGYTF. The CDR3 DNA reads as TGTGCCAGTAATCAAATAGGCGTAAACTATGGCTACACCTTC. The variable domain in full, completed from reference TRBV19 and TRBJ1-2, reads DGGITQSPKYLFRKEGQNVTLSCEQNLNHDAMYWYRQDPGQGLRLIYYSQIVNDFQKGDIAEGYSVSREKKESFPLTVTSAQKNPTAFYLCASNQIGVNYGYTFGSGTRLTVV.

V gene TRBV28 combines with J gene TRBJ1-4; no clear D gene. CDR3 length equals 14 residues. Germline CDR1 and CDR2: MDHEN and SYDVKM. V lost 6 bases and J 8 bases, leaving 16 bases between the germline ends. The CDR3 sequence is CASSRSEGREKLFF. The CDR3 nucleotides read TGTGCCAGCAGCCGTTCAGAAGGTCGCGAAAAACTGTTTTTT. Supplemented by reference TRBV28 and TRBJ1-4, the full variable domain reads DVKVTQSSRYLVKRTGEKVFLECVQDMDHENMFWYRQDPGLGLRLIYFSYDVKMKEKGDIPEGYSVSREKKERFSLILESASTNQTSMYLCASSRSEGREKLFFGSGTQLSVL.

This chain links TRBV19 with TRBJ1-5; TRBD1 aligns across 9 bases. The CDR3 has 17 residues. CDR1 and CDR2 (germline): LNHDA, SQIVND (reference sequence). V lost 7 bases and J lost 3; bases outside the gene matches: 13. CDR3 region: CASKTGGSASVNQPQHF. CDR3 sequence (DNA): TGTGCCAGTAAGACAGGGGGATCTGCTAGCGTCAATCAGCCCCAGCATTTT.